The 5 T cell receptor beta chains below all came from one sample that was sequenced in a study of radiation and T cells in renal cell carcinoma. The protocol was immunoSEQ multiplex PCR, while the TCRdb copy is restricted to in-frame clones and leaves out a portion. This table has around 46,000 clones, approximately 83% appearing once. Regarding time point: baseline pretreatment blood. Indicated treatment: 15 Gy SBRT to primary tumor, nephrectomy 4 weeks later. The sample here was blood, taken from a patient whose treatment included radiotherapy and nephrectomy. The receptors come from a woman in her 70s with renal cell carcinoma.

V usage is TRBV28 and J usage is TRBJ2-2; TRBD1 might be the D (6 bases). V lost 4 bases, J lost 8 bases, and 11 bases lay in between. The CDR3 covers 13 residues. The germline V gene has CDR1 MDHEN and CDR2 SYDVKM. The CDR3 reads CASSSGTPGELFF. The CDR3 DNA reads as TGTGCCAGCAGTTCAGGGACACCTGGGGAGCTGTTTTTT.

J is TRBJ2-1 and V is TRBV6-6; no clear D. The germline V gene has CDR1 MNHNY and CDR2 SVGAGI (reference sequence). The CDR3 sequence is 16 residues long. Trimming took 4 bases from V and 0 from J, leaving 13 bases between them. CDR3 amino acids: CASSFNGLSSYNEQFF. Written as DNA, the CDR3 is TGTGCCAGCAGTTTCAACGGCCTCAGCTCCTACAATGAGCAGTTCTTC.

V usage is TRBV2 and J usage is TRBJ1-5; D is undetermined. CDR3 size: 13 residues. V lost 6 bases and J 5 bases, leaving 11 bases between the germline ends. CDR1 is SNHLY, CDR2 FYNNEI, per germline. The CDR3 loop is CASSHDGDQPQHF. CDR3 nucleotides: TGTGCCAGCAGCCACGACGGGGATCAGCCCCAGCATTTT. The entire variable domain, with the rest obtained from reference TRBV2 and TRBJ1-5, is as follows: EPEVTQTPSHQVTQMGQEVILRCVPISNHLYFYWYRQILGQKVEFLVSFYNNEISEKSEIFDDQFSVERPDGSNFTLKIRSTKLEDSAMYFCASSHDGDQPQHFGDGTRLSIL.

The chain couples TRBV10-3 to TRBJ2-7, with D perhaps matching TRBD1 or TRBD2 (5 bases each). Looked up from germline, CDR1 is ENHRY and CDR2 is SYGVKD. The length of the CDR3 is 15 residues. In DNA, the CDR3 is TGTGCATGTGGGGGTGAGGGGAGCGATCGCTACGAGCAGTACTTC. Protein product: CACGGEGSDRYEQYF.

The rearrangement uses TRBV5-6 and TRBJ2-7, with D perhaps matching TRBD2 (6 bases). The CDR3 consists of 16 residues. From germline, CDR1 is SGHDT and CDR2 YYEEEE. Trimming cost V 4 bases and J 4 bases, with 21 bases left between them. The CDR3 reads CASSGRGRNDMYEQYF. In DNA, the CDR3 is TGTGCCAGCAGCGGGCGGGGTAGGAACGACATGTACGAGCAGTACTTC.